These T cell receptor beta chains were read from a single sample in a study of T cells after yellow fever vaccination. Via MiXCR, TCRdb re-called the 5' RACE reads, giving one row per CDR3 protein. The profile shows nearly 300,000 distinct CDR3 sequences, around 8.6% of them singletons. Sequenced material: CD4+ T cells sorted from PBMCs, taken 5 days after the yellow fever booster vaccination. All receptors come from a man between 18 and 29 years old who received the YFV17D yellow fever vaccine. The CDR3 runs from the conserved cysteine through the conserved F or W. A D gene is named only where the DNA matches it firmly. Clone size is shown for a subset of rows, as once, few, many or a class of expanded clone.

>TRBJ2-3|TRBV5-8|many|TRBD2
TGTGCCAGCAGATGGACTAGCGGGGGACATCCCTTTAGCACAGATACGCAGTATTTT
CASRWTSGGHPFSTDTQYF
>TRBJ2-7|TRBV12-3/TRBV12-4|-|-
TGTGCCAGCAGCTGGGCAAGCTACGAGCAGTACTTC
CASSWASYEQYF
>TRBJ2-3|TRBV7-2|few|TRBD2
TGTGCCAGCAGACCCCCGACTAGCGGGGGGACAGATACGCAGTATTTT
CASRPPTSGGTDTQYF
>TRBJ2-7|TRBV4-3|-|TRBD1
TGCGCCAGCAGCCGGGACAGGGGAGCCTACGAGCAGTACTTC
CASSRDRGAYEQYF
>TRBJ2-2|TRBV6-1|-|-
TGTGCCAGCGAGAGGCTAGGGGGGAACACCGGGGAGCTGTTTTTT
CASERLGGNTGELFF
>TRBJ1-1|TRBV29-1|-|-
TGCAGCGTTGAAGGGGGAAGCCAAGCTTTCTTT
CSVEGGSQAFF
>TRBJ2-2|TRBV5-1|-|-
TGCGCCAGCAGCTTGGGGAGTATCACCGGGGAGCTGTTTTTT
CASSLGSITGELFF
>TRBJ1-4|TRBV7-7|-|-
TGTGCTAGCAGCTTAGCAGCTGGGGAGTGGGAAAAACTGTTTTTT
CASSLAAGEWEKLFF
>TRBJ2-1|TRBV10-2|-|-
TGCGCCAGCAGGTTCGGGACAGGGACTAGGCGGGACTACAATGAGCAGTTCTTC
CASRFGTGTRRDYNEQFF
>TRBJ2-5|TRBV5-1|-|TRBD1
TGCGCCAGCAGCGGCGTCGGACAGGGCCAGGAGACCCAGTACTTC
CASSGVGQGQETQYF
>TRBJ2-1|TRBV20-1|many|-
TGCAGTGCTCTAACTAGAGGCACCAATGAGCAGTTCTTC
CSALTRGTNEQFF
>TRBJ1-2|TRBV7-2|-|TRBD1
TGTGCCAGCAGCTCTCCTACCTGGGGACAGGGGTCTCAATATGGCTACACCTTC
CASSSPTWGQGSQYGYTF
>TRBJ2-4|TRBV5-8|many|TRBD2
TGTGCCAGCAGCGTCGGACTAGCGGGGGGGTTGTCAGGCAAAAACATTCAGTACTTC
CASSVGLAGGLSGKNIQYF
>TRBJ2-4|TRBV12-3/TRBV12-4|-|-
TGTGCCAGCGCTACAAAGAGATACATTCAGTACTTC
CASATKRYIQYF
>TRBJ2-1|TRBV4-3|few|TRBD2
TGCGCCAGCAGCCAGAACCCTAGCGGGACTTACAATGAGCAGTTCTTC
CASSQNPSGTYNEQFF
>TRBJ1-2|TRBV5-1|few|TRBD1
TGCGCCAGCAGCCGTACCCGGGACAGCTATGGCTACACCTTC
CASSRTRDSYGYTF
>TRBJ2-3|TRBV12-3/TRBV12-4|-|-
TGTGCCAGCAGTCAGCAGCGGTCCACAGATACGCAGTATTTT
CASSQQRSTDTQYF
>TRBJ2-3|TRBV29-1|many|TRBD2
TGCAGCGCTCGCGGGGGGGCCGGCGATACGCAGTATTTT
CSARGGAGDTQYF
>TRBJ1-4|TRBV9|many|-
TGTGCCAGCAGCGTCCGCCCGAATGAAAAACTGTTTTTT
CASSVRPNEKLFF
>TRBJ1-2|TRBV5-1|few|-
TGCGCCAGCAGCTTGCTACCGGGGACCGAGTTTGGCTACACCTTC
CASSLLPGTEFGYTF
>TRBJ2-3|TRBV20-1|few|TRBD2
TGCAGTGCTAGAGATCGGCTAGCGGGGGCAGATACGCAGTATTTT
CSARDRLAGADTQYF
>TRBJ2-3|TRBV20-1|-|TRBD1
TGCAGTGCTACCCCAGGCGAAAAGGGGGCCACAGATACGCAGTATTTT
CSATPGEKGATDTQYF
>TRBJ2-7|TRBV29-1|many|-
TGCAGCGTTCGACGGATTAGCTCCTACGAGCAGTACTTC
CSVRRISSYEQYF
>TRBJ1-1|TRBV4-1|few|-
TGCGCCAGCAGGATTCCGACGGCCAACACTGAAGCTTTCTTT
CASRIPTANTEAFF
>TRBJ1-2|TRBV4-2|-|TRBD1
TGTGCCAGCAACTACAGGGGGCTCCATGGCTACACCTTC
CASNYRGLHGYTF
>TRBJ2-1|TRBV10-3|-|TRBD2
TGTGCCATCAGTGACGCGGGGGGGCCCTACAATGAGCAGTTCTTC
CAISDAGGPYNEQFF
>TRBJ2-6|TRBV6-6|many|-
TGTGCCAGCAGTAACAGGGTAGCCGGGGCCAACGTCCTGACTTTC
CASSNRVAGANVLTF
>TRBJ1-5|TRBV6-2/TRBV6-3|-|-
TGTGCCAGCAGCCGATCGTCTGGAGGTCAGCCCCAGCATTTT
CASSRSSGGQPQHF
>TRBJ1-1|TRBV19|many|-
TGTGCCAGTAGTATTTGGACTGAAGCTTTCTTT
CASSIWTEAFF
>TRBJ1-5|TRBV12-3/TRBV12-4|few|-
TGTGCCAGCAGTTTTGAGGTTCAGCCCCAGCATTTT
CASSFEVQPQHF
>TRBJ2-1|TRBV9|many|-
TGTGCCAGCAGCGTTGGGCTAGCTCGGGCTCTGACCTACAATGAGCAGTTCTTC
CASSVGLARALTYNEQFF
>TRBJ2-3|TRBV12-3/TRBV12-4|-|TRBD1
TGTGCCAGCAGGCAGACAGGGGTCGATACGCAGTATTTT
CASRQTGVDTQYF
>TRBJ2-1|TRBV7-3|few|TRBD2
TGTGCCAGCAGCTCGGGACTAGTCGGTGAGCAGTTCTTC
CASSSGLVGEQFF
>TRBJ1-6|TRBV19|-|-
TGTGCCAGTAGTACGACGGCTCAAGGGGGAAATTCACCCCTCCACTTT
CASSTTAQGGNSPLHF
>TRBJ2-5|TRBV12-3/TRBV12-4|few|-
TGTGCCAGCAGCACCATCAAGTCGAAAGAGACCCAGTACTTC
CASSTIKSKETQYF
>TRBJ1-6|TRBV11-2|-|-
TGTGCCAGCAGCTTAGTTTCGGGAAAGGTCTCACCCCTCCACTTT
CASSLVSGKVSPLHF
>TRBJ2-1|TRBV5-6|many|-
TGTGCCAGCAGCCTTACTAGGATTGAGCAGTTCTTC
CASSLTRIEQFF
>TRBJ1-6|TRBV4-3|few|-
TGCGCCAGCAGCCAAGGGGGTACGGACGGACTGGATAATTCACCCCTCCACTTT
CASSQGGTDGLDNSPLHF
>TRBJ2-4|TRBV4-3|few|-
TGCGCCAGCAGCCATGGATTCGCGGGGCTGACCAAAAACATTCAGTACTTC
CASSHGFAGLTKNIQYF
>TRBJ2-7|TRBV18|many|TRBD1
TGTGCCAGCTCACGCGGACAGGGGGGCTACGAGCAGTACTTC
CASSRGQGGYEQYF
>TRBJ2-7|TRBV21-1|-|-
TGTGCCAGCAGCAGAGGATGTGGGACAGAAGCCTACGAGCAGTACTTC
CASSRGCGTEAYEQYF
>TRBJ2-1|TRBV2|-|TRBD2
TGTGCCAGCAGTGCCCGGACTAGCGGGGGAGGGGCCAATGAGCAGTTCTTC
CASSARTSGGGANEQFF
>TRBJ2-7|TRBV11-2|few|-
TGTGCCAGCAGCGGCGGGACTTACACCTACGAGCAGTACTTC
CASSGGTYTYEQYF
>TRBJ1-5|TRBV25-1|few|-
TGTGCCAGCAGTGTGGGGGAGGGCAATCAGCCCCAGCATTTT
CASSVGEGNQPQHF
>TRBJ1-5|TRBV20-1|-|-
TGCAGTGCTAGAAACCGGGACGATCAGCCCCAGCATTTT
CSARNRDDQPQHF
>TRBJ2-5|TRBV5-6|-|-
TGTGCCAGCAGCCGGATGGGGGTCCTTCAAGAGACCCAGTACTTC
CASSRMGVLQETQYF
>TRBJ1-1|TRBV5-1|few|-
TGCGCCAGCAGCGTGTGGGGTCGGGTTGAAGCTTTCTTT
CASSVWGRVEAFF